The present TCR beta chain was sequenced within a study of cytomegalovirus exposure and HLA in healthy donors. The wider study: Roughly 85 million unique TCRs from HLA-typed donors made up an early data release.

V gave up 6 bases and J gave up 2 bases, with 22 bases separating them. This CDR3 region has 18 residues. In germline, CDR1 is SNHLY, CDR2 FYNNEI. Study findings and constraints: In terms of immune exposure information, only CMV serostatus was available. Association with HLA alleles at 0.05 false discovery rate was found for 16,951 TCR beta sequences in a later analysis.

Vbeta (60) and Jbeta (13) primers were used in the PCR. Here immunoSEQ multiplex PCR was the method, and the copy in TCRdb shows in-frame clones only, minus some. The sample yields about 180,000 clones, approximately 79% seen once. Worth noting for this clone: Antigen unknown.

The receptor was derived from a woman between 35 and 50 years old in good health and CMV-seronegative. The chain is built from TRBV2 and TRBJ2-2; D possibly corresponds to TRBD1 (6 bases). Material for sequencing was PBMCs. CDR3 amino acids: CASRACPGTPENTGELFF. CDR3 sequence (DNA): TGTGCCAGCAGAGCATGCCCCGGGACACCCGAAAACACCGGGGAGCTGTTTTTT.